Listed below are T cell receptor beta chains from one sample, sequenced in a study of cytomegalovirus exposure and HLA in healthy donors. Produced via immunoSEQ multiplex PCR; TCRdb's table is partial and in-frame only. The table includes approximately 140,000 clones, roughly 73% detected once. Material: PBMCs. The source of these receptors is a human donor in good health. Each CDR3 is given with its conserved first and last residue. D genes are given only for firm matches. Rows give clone size only sometimes, using once, few, many, or a class for an expanded clone.

D	size	V	J	length	DNA	CDR3
-	-	TRBV28	TRBJ1-1	11	TGTGCCACCCTAACCAACACTGAAGCTTTCTTT	CATLTNTEAFF
TRBD1	-	TRBV15	TRBJ2-7	15	TGTGCCACCAGCAGAGATCGGACAGGGACCTACGAGCAGTACTTC	CATSRDRTGTYEQYF
TRBD1	few	TRBV5-1	TRBJ2-5	14	TGCGCCAGCATGAGAGGGGGCCAACAAGAGACCCAGTACTTC	CASMRGGQQETQYF
-	-	TRBV7-9	TRBJ1-2	18	TGTGCCAGCAGCACAACCCCTAGACAGATTATACCTAACTATGGCTACACCTTC	CASSTTPRQIIPNYGYTF
-	-	TRBV19	TRBJ2-1	15	TGTGCCAGTAGCCCCTCAGGGGTATCCTACAATGAGCAGTTCTTC	CASSPSGVSYNEQFF
-	once	TRBV2	TRBJ2-7	11	TGTGCCAGCAAGGAAGGGGGCGAGCAGTACTTC	CASKEGGEQYF
-	once	TRBV4-1	TRBJ2-7	15	TGCGCCAGCAGCCTTGCGGCGGACAGTGTATACGAGCAGTACTTC	CASSLAADSVYEQYF
TRBD1	-	TRBV5-1	TRBJ2-7	16	TGCGCCAGCAGCTGGAGACCGGGACAGGGGGCGTGGGAGCAGTACTTC	CASSWRPGQGAWEQYF
-	-	TRBV6-6	TRBJ1-5	16	TGTGCCAGCACCAACTCGGGGGGGGGAAACAATCAGCCCCAGCATTTT	CASTNSGGGNNQPQHF
-	-	TRBV2	TRBJ1-1	12	TGTGCCAGCAGTGGAACGGGCACTGAAGCTTTCTTT	CASSGTGTEAFF
TRBD2	-	TRBV2	TRBJ2-3	13	TGTGCCAGTACTAGCGGGGGTACAGATACGCAGTATTTT	CASTSGGTDTQYF
TRBD1	-	TRBV29-1	TRBJ1-1	12	TGCAGCGTACAGGGGTTTAACACTGAAGCTTTCTTT	CSVQGFNTEAFF
TRBD1	-	TRBV6-6	TRBJ1-2	14	TGTGCCACCCGTTCGGATTGGGACAGCTATGGCTACACCTTC	CATRSDWDSYGYTF